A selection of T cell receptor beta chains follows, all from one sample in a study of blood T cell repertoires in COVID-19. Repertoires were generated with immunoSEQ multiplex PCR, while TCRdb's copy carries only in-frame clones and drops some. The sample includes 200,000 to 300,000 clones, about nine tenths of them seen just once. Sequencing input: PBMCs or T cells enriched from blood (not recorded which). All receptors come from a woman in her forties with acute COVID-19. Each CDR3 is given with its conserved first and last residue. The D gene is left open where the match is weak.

TGTGCCAGCAGTACACGGAACACTGAAGCTTTCTTT,CASSTRNTEAFF,.,TRBV27,TRBJ1-1
TGTGCCAGCAGTCGACAGACGGGTAACTATGGCTACACCTTC,CASSRQTGNYGYTF,.,TRBV27,TRBJ1-2
TGTGCTAGCAGCCGATATGGGGCGGACAACACTGAAGCTTTCTTT,CASSRYGADNTEAFF,.,TRBV7-7,TRBJ1-1
TGTGCCAGCAGCTTCAGGGGTCGGACTGGAAACACCATATATTTT,CASSFRGRTGNTIYF,.,TRBV7-9,TRBJ1-3
TGTGCCAGCAGCTTTGCGACTAGCGAGTACAATGAGCAGTTCTTC,CASSFATSEYNEQFF,TRBD2,TRBV5-5,TRBJ2-1
TGTGCCAGTGGGGCAGGGGGCGCCTATGGCTACACCTTC,CASGAGGAYGYTF,TRBD1,TRBV7-2,TRBJ1-2
TGCAGCGTTGGGGACAGGGGGACGGCTGGCTACACCTTC,CSVGDRGTAGYTF,TRBD1,TRBV29-1,TRBJ1-2
TGTGCCAGCAGTCCGACCGTCGGACAATCTGGGGCCAACGTCCTGACTTTC,CASSPTVGQSGANVLTF,.,TRBV28,TRBJ2-6
TGTGCCAGCAACCTGGGAGGGCAGGGGACTGAAGCTTTCTTT,CASNLGGQGTEAFF,.,TRBV28,TRBJ1-1
TGTGCCAGCAGTTTAGGCAGGGGCGGTGTGCCTGAAGCTTTCTTT,CASSLGRGGVPEAFF,.,TRBV27,TRBJ1-1